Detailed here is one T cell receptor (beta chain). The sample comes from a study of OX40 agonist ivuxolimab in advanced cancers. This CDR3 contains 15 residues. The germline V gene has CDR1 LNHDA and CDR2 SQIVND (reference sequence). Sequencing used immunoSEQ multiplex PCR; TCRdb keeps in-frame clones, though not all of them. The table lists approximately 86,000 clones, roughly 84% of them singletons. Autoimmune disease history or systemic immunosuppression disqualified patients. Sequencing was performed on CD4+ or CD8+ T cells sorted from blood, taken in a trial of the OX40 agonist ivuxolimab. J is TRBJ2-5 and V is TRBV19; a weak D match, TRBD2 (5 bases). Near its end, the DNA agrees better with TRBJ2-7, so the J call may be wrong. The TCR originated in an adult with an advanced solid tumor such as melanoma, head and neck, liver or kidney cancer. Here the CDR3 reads CASSIDFTGIYEQYF. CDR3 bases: TGTGCCAGTAGTATAGATTTTACGGGGATCTACGAGCAGTACTTC.